Sequencing of this TCR beta chain was carried out in a study of T cells in Graves' hyperthyroidism and ophthalmopathy. Concerning this clonotype itself: What it binds is unknown.

RNA transcripts gave rise to amplified TCR beta CDR3 regions. First-round RT-PCR of the TCR CDR3 relied on the HTBI primer set. TCRdb ran MiXCR on the multiplex PCR reads and lists one entry per CDR3 protein. The data contain 270,000 or so distinct CDR3 sequences, roughly 15% of them singletons. Study results and caveats: From stable hyperthyroidism, ophthalmopathy was set apart by a 13 V-J model. Median prediction lead before ophthalmopathy onset was roughly 6 months with the model.

Newly diagnosed patients aged 18 to 65 had hyperthyroidism of under 2 months' duration. The TCR sequence derives from a woman between 50 and 59 years old with Graves' hyperthyroidism that later progressed to Graves' ophthalmopathy. The sequenced sample was blood.

The DNA for the CDR3 is TGCGCCAGCAGCGGCGGGACAGGGAGAAGCTACGAGCAGTACTTC. Amino acids: CASSGGTGRSYEQYF. V usage is TRBV5-1 and J usage is TRBJ2-7, with 9 bases identical to TRBD1. Per the germline V gene, CDR1 is SGHRS and CDR2 is YFSETQ. The junction had 8 bases not matched to a gene; V was cut back by 4 bases and J by 3 bases. The CDR3 spans 15 residues.